This T cell receptor (beta chain) stems from a study of CD8+ T cells in alopecia areata. This CDR3 is built from 14 residues. J gave up 7 bases and V 4 bases, and 9 bases lay outside the gene matches. Looked up from germline, CDR1 is SGHRS and CDR2 is YFSETQ. Following RNA extraction, reverse transcription yielded cDNA that acted as the sequencing template. Assay used: immunoSEQ multiplex PCR; TCRdb lists only in-frame clones, some missing. Altogether 90,000 to 130,000 clones are present, 59% being singletons, with the ten largest covering more than 20%. This clonotype originated in a human donor in good health. The chain links TRBV5-1 to TRBJ1-1; 8 nucleotides agree with TRBD1. Input material: CD8+ T cells sorted from blood. CDR3 residues: CASSLQQGGIEAFF. The CDR3 bases are TGCGCCAGCAGCCTACAACAGGGGGGAATTGAAGCTTTCTTT.